Presented here are 18 T cell receptor beta chains from one specimen sequenced in a study of shared T cell receptors in the human thymus. Generated by immunoSEQ multiplex PCR, the TCRdb table keeps only in-frame clones and is missing some. The sample yields approximately 490,000 clones, around 78% seen once. The same sample was also used in a study of human thymus T cells.

Specimen: thymocytes. The receptors here all came from a boy younger than two with a congenital heart defect.

The chain combines TRBV15 with TRBJ2-7; 8 bases are a match to TRBD1. The length of the CDR3 is 18 residues. Germline assignment: CDR1 LNHNV and CDR2 YYDKDF (reference sequence). V lost 4 bases, J lost 3 bases, and 17 bases stayed unmatched. This chain's CDR3 is CATSTIGPDRETVYEQYF. Here the CDR3 DNA reads TGTGCCACCAGCACAATTGGTCCGGACAGGGAAACAGTCTACGAGCAGTACTTC.

The V gene is TRBV6-1, the J gene TRBJ2-7, with 9 bases matching TRBD2. This CDR3 is 15 amino acids long. Losses at the gene ends were 0 bases for V and 3 bases for J; bases not matched to a gene: 3. Per the germline V gene, CDR1 is MNHNS and CDR2 is SASEGT. CDR3 sequence reads: CASSEATSGCYEQYF. Written as DNA, the CDR3 is TGTGCCAGCAGTGAAGCGACTAGCGGTTGCTACGAGCAGTACTTC.

The chain carries TRBV29-1 and TRBJ2-7; 9 nucleotides line up with TRBD1. V shed 5 bases, J shed 2 bases, and the junction held 7 bases outside the gene matches. CDR3 length: 14 amino acids. Germline assignment: CDR1 SQVTM and CDR2 ANQGSEA. The CDR3 reads CSVTGTGTPYEQYF. DNA for the CDR3: TGCAGCGTTACAGGGACAGGGACCCCCTACGAGCAGTACTTC.

The rearrangement links TRBV19 to TRBJ1-5; D is possibly TRBD1 (5 bases). V lost 10 bases, J lost 8 bases, and 33 bases lay in between. The CDR3 sequence is 18 residues long. CDR1 and CDR2 from the germline V gene are LNHDA and SQIVND (reference sequence). Here the CDR3 DNA reads TGTGCCACCCGCGTAGGACAACCCAGCGTCAGGAGCACGGAGCCCCAGCATTTT. This sequence encodes CATRVGQPSVRSTEPQHF.

V is TRBV29-1 and J is TRBJ2-3, with 8 bases fitting TRBD2. Germline V gene lookup returns CDR1 SQVTM and CDR2 ANQGSEA. Unmatched junction bases numbered 15, after V lost 1 base and J lost 6 bases. The CDR3 contains 17 residues. The CDR3 region is CSVEVTTSASWRDTQYF. The CDR3 nucleotides read TGCAGCGTTGAAGTAACGACTAGCGCTAGTTGGAGGGATACGCAGTATTTT.

There are a few counts of this clone. The chain has TRBV9 and TRBJ2-2; 12 bases fit TRBD1. Per the germline V gene, CDR1 is SGDLS and CDR2 is YYNGEE. CDR3 length equals 18 residues. V lost 2 bases and J lost 4; bases outside the gene matches: 9. CDR3 sequence: CASSVPGQGARGTGELFF. CDR3 DNA sequence: TGTGCCAGCAGCGTTCCGGGACAGGGGGCAAGGGGCACCGGGGAGCTGTTTTTT.

This clone was detected only once. The V gene is TRBV27, the J gene TRBJ2-7; a weak D match, TRBD1 (5 bases). The germline CDR1 and CDR2 sequences are MNHEY and SMNVEV (reference sequence). CDR3 length equals 14 residues. V lost 7 bases, J lost 3 bases, and 16 bases lay in between. The CDR3 here is CASTPEPGHYEQYF. In nucleotides, the CDR3 is TGTGCCAGCACTCCTGAGCCAGGGCACTACGAGCAGTACTTC.

The genes are TRBV7-2 and TRBJ2-7; the D gene is possibly TRBD2 (6 bases). The CDR3 loop spans 16 amino acids. With 1 base removed from V and 0 bases from J, the gap between germline ends came to 13 bases. Germline assignment: CDR1 SGHTA and CDR2 FQGNSA. The CDR3 region has the DNA TGTGCCAGCAGCTTAGGGGTTAGCGGTAGCTCCTACGAGCAGTACTTC. Its translation: CASSLGVSGSSYEQYF.

This chain uses TRBV13 with TRBJ2-1; 9 bases map to TRBD2. The CDR3 loop spans 16 amino acids. With V trimmed by 0 bases and J by 7 bases, 7 bases remained unmatched. The germline gives CDR1 PRHDT, CDR2 FYEKMQ (reference sequence). The CDR3 region has the DNA TGTGCCAGCAGCTTAGGCCTGGGCGGGAGGGGAAATGAGCAGTTCTTC. It yields the protein CASSLGLGGRGNEQFF.

The rearrangement links TRBV6-6 to TRBJ2-7; the match to TRBD2 covers 11 bases. The germline V gene has CDR1 MNHNY and CDR2 SVGAGI (reference sequence). The trim removed 5 bases at V and 5 bases at J, leaving 11 bases unmatched. This CDR3 has 16 residues. The CDR3 DNA reads as TGTGCCAGCAGTACCCCCCCGACTAGCGGGACCCACGAGCAGTACTTC. It translates to CASSTPPTSGTHEQYF.

The chain recombines TRBV19 with TRBJ1-5, with D maybe TRBD1 (5 bases). Germline values: CDR1 LNHDA, CDR2 SQIVND (reference sequence). This CDR3 region has 13 residues. Trimming took off 7 bases at V and 2 bases at J, with 9 bases between the two ends. The CDR3 region is CASTLRGNQPQHF. The DNA for the CDR3 is TGTGCCAGTACCCTCAGGGGCAATCAGCCCCAGCATTTT.

The chain joins TRBV10-2 to TRBJ1-1; TRBD1 matches 9 bases. The ends lost 8 bases at V and 4 bases at J; junction bases unmatched: 2. Germline V gives CDR1 WSHSY, CDR2 SAAADI. The length of the CDR3 is 12 residues. CDR3 DNA: TGCGCCAGCTCGACAGGGGGCACTGAAGCTTTCTTT. Translating it yields CASSTGGTEAFF.

A few counts support this clone. The gene calls are TRBV6-1 and TRBJ2-2, with unresolved D. The CDR3 covers 17 residues. Between the trimmed V and J ends, which lost 3 bases and 4 bases, there was a span of 18 bases. Germline assignment: CDR1 MNHNS and CDR2 SASEGT. The CDR3 is CASSDAGYSPGTGELFF. CDR3 bases: TGTGCCAGCAGTGATGCTGGGTACTCCCCGGGCACCGGGGAGCTGTTTTTT.

This chain uses TRBV7-8 with TRBJ1-5; no clear D gene. The CDR3 contains 14 residues. CDR1 is SGHVS, CDR2 FQNEAQ, per germline. Between the trimmed V and J ends, which lost 4 bases and 5 bases, there was a span of 12 bases. CDR3 in DNA: TGTGCCAGCAGCTCCCCCTACGGGGATCAGCCCCAGCATTTT. It specifies CASSSPYGDQPQHF. Filled out from reference TRBV7-8 and TRBJ1-5, the complete variable domain reads GAGVSQSPRYKVAKRGQDVALRCDPISGHVSLFWYQQALGQGPEFLTYFQNEAQLDKSGLPSDRFFAERPEGSVSTLKIQRTQQEDSAVYLCASSSPYGDQPQHFGDGTRLSIL.

This chain uses TRBV2 with TRBJ2-4, with TRBD1 as a possible D gene (5 bases). The ends were cut back, 8 bases at V and 0 bases at J, with 11 bases in the middle. CDR3 length equals 14 residues. Germline values: CDR1 SNHLY, CDR2 FYNNEI. The CDR3, as DNA: TGTGCCAGCGTGACAGATTTAGCCAAAAACATTCAGTACTTC. Protein: CASVTDLAKNIQYF.

The chain employs TRBV5-1 and TRBJ2-7; D gene unclear. Between the trimmed V and J ends, which lost 0 bases and 2 bases, there was a span of 9 bases. The CDR3 runs to 14 residues. The V gene's germline CDR1 is SGHRS and CDR2 YFSETQ. The CDR3 sequence: CASSLEARPYEQYF. The CDR3 DNA is TGCGCCAGCAGCTTGGAGGCTAGGCCCTACGAGCAGTACTTC.

DNA for the CDR3: TGTGCCAGCACTCTGGGACAGGGCATGAACACTGAAGCTTTCTTT. Translation: CASTLGQGMNTEAFF. The genes are TRBV27 and TRBJ1-1, with TRBD1 identical over 9 bases. Trimming cost V 7 bases and J 0 bases; bases outside gene matches: 6. The CDR3 contains 15 residues. The germline CDR1 and CDR2 sequences are MNHEY and SMNVEV (reference sequence).

The chain carries TRBV5-6 and TRBJ2-5; TRBD1 agrees at 8 bases. The J call is in doubt because the DNA end fits TRBJ2-7 better. The CDR3 is 15 amino acids. CDR1 SGHDT and CDR2 YYEEEE come from the germline V gene. This CDR3 reads CASSTRDRLSYEQYF. In DNA form, the CDR3 reads TGTGCCAGCAGCACCCGGGACAGGTTGTCCTACGAGCAGTACTTC.